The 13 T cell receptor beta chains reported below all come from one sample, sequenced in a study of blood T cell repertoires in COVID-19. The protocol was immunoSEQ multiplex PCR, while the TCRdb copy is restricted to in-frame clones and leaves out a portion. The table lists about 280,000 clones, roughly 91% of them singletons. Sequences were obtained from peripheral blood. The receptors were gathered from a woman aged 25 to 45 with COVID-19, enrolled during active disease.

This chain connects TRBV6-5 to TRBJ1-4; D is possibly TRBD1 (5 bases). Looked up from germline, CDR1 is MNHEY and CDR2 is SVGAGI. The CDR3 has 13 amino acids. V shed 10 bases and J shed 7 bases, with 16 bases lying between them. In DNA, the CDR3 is TGTGCCACACACCGCCAGGGAACTGAAAAACTGTTTTTT. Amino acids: CATHRQGTEKLFF.

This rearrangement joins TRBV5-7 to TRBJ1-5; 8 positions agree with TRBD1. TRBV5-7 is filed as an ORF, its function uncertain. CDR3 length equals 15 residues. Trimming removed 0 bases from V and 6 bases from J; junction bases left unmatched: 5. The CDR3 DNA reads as TGTGCCAGCAGCTTGGTAGCAGGGGGCGGTCAGCCCCAGCATTTT. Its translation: CASSLVAGGGQPQHF.

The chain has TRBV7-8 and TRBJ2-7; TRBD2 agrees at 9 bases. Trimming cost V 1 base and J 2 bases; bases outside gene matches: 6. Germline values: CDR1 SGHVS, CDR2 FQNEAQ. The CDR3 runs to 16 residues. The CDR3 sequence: CASSLGASGAAYEQYF. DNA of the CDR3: TGTGCCAGCAGCTTAGGGGCTAGCGGGGCCGCCTACGAGCAGTACTTC.

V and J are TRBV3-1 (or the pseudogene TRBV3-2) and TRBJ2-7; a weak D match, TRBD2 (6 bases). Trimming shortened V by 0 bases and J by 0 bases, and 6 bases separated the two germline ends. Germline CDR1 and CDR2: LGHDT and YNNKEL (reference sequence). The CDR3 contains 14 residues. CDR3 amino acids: CASSQDGSSYEQYF. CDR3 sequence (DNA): TGTGCCAGCAGCCAAGACGGGAGCTCCTACGAGCAGTACTTC.

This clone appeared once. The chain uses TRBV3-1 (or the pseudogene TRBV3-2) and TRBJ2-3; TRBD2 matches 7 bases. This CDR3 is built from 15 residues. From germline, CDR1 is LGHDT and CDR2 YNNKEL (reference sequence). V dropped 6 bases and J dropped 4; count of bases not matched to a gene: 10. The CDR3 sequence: CASRGGTAAADTQYF. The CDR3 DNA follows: TGTGCCAGCAGGGGGGGGACGGCTGCGGCAGATACGCAGTATTTT.

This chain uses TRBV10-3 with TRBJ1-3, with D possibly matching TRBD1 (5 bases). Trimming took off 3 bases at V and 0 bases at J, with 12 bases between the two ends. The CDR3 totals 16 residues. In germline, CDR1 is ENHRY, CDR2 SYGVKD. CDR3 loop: CAISDDPRDSGNTIYF. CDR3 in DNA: TGTGCCATCAGTGATGATCCCAGGGACTCTGGAAACACCATATATTTT.

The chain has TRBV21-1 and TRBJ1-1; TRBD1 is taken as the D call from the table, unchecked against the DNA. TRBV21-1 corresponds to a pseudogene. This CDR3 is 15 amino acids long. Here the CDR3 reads CASSLTGHFNTEAFF. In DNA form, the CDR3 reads TGTGCCAGCAGCCTGACAGGACACTTCAACACTGAAGCTTTCTTT.

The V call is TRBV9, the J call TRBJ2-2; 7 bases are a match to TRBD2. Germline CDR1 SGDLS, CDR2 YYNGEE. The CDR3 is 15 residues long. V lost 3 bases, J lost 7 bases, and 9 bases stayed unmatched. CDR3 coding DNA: TGTGCCAGCAGCGCCCGTGGAGCGGGGCTCGGGGAGCTGTTTTTT. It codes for CASSARGAGLGELFF. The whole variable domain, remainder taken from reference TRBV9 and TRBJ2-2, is DSGVTQTPKHLITATGQRVTLRCSPRSGDLSVYWYQQSLDQGLQFLIQYYNGEERAKGNILERFSAQQFPDLHSELNLSSLELGDSALYFCASSARGAGLGELFFGEGSRLTVL.

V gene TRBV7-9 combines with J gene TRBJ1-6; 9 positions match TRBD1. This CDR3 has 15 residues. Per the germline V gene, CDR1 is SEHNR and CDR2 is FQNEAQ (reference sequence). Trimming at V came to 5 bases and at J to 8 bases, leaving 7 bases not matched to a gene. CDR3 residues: CASSAQGAADSPLHF. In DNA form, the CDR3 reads TGTGCCAGCAGCGCACAGGGGGCGGCTGATTCACCCCTCCACTTT.

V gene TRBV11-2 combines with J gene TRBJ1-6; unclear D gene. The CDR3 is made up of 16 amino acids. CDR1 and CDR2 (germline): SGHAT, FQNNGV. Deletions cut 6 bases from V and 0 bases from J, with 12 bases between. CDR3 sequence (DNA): TGTGCCAGCAGTCAGACTGAAAGCTCCTATAATTCACCCCTCCACTTT. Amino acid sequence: CASSQTESSYNSPLHF. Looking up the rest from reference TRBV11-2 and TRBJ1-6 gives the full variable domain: EAGVAQSPRYKIIEKRQSVAFWCNPISGHATLYWYQQILGQGPKLLIQFQNNGVVDDSQLPKDRFSAERLKGVDSTLKIQPAKLEDSAVYLCASSQTESSYNSPLHFGNGTRLTVT.

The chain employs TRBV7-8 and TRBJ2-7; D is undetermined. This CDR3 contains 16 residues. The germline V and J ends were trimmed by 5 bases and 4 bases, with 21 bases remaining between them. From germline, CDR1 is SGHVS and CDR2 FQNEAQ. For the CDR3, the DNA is TGTGCCAGCAGCCCATTGGGCAGGCTCACGAATTACGAGCAGTACTTC. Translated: CASSPLGRLTNYEQYF.

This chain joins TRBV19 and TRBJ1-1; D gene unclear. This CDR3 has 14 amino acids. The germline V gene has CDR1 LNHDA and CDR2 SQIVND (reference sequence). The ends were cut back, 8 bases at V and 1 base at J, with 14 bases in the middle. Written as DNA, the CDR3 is TGTGCCAGTGGGCCCGTCCCGGAGAACACTGAAGCTTTCTTT. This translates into CASGPVPENTEAFF.

The CDR3 DNA is TGCGCCAGCAGCTTGACGGGGACTTTATACAATGAGCAGTTCTTC. Residues: CASSLTGTLYNEQFF. The genes are TRBV5-1 and TRBJ2-1; a weak D match, TRBD2 (6 bases). V lost 1 base to trimming and J lost 4 bases, with 12 bases between them. There are 15 residues in the CDR3. Germline V lookup: CDR1 SGHRS, CDR2 YFSETQ.